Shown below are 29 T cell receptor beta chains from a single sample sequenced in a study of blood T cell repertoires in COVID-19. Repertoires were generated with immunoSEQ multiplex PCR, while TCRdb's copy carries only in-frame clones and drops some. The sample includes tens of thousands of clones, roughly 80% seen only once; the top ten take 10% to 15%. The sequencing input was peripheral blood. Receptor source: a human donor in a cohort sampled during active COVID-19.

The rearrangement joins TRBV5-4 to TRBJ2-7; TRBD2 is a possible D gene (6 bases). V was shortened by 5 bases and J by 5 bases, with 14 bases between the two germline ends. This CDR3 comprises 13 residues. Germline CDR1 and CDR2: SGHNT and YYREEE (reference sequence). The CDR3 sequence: CASRSVGGDEQYF. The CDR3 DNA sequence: TGTGCCAGCAGGTCGGTAGGAGGGGACGAGCAGTACTTC.

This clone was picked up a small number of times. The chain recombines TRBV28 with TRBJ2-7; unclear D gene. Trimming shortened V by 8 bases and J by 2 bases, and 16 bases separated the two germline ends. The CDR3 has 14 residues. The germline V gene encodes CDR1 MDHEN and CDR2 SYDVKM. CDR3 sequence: CASRVKRITYEQYF. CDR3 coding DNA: TGTGCCAGCCGGGTAAAACGAATTACCTACGAGCAGTACTTC.

The CDR3 coding sequence is TGTGCCACCAGTGATACTCGACAGGGAATCTCCTACGAGCAGTACTTC. Its protein is CATSDTRQGISYEQYF. The V call is TRBV24-1, the J call TRBJ2-7; TRBD1 agrees at 7 bases. The CDR3 loop spans 16 amino acids. V was pared by 3 bases and J by 0 bases, with 7 bases of the junction left unmatched. Germline CDR1 KGHDR, CDR2 SFDVKD.

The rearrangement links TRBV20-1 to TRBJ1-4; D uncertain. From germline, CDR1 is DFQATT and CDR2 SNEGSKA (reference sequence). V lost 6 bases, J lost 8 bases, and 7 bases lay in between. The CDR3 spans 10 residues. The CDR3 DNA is TGCAGTGCGGTCGGGGAAAAACTGTTTTTT. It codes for CSAVGEKLFF.

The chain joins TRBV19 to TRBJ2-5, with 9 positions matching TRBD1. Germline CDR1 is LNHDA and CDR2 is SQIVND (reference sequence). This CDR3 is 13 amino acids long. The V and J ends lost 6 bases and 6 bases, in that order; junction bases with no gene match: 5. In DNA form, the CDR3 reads TGTGCCAGTAGCGGGACAGGGAGACAGACCCAGTACTTC. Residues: CASSGTGRQTQYF. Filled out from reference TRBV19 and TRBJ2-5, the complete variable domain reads DGGITQSPKYLFRKEGQNVTLSCEQNLNHDAMYWYRQDPGQGLRLIYYSQIVNDFQKGDIAEGYSVSREKKESFPLTVTSAQKNPTAFYLCASSGTGRQTQYFGPGTRLLVL.

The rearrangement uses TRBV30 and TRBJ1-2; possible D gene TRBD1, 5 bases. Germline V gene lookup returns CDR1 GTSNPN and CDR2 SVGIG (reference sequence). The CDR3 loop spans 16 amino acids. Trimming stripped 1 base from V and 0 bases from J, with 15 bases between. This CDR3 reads CAWSGLKQAANYGYTF. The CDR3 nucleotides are TGTGCCTGGAGTGGATTAAAACAGGCAGCTAACTATGGCTACACCTTC.

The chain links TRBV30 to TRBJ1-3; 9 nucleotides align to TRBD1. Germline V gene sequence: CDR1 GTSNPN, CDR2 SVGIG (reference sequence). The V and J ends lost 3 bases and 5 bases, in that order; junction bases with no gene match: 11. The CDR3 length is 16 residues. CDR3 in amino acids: CAWRHAGTGNRNTIYF. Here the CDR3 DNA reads TGTGCCTGGAGACACGCCGGGACAGGGAATAGAAACACCATATATTTT.

CDR3: CASSLRGGANTEAFF. CDR3 nucleotides: TGTGCCAGCAGCTTGAGAGGCGGGGCAAACACTGAAGCTTTCTTT. This chain links TRBV5-4 with TRBJ1-1; D is possibly TRBD1 (5 bases). Germline V gene data show CDR1 as SGHNT and CDR2 as YYREEE (reference sequence). Trimming took 1 base from V and 2 from J, leaving 12 bases between them. This CDR3 is 15 amino acids long.

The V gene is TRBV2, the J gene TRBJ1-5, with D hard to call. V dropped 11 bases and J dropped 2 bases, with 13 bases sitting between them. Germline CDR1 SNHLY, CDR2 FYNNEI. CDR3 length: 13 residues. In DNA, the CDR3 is TGTGCCGGAGGAAGGATTGGCAATCAGCCCCAGCATTTT. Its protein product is CAGGRIGNQPQHF.

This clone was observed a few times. CDR3: CATSRLDTQYF. DNA for the CDR3: TGTGCCACCAGCCGGTTGGATACGCAGTATTTT. The chain joins TRBV24-1 to TRBJ2-3; D is unclear. V dropped 7 bases and J dropped 6 bases, with 7 bases sitting between them. The V gene's germline CDR1 is KGHDR and CDR2 SFDVKD. The CDR3 extends over 11 amino acids.

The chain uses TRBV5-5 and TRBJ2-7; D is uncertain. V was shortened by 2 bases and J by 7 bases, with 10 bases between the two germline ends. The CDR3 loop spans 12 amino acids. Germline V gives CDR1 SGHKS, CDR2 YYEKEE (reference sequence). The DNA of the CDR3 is TGTGCCAGCAGCTTTGGGCTCCTAGAGCAGTACTTC. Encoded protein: CASSFGLLEQYF.

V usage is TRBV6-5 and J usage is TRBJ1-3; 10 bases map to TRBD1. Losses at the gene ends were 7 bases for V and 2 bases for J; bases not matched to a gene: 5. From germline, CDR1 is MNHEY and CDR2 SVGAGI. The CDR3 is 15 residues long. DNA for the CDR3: TGTGCCAGCATCTCCGACAGGGGGCCTGGAAACACCATATATTTT. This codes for CASISDRGPGNTIYF.

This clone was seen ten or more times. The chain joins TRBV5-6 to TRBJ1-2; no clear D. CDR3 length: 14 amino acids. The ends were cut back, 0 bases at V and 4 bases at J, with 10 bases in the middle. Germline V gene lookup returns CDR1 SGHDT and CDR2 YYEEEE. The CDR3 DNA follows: TGTGCCAGCAGCTTGGTCCTTGTGGCCTATGGCTACACCTTC. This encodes CASSLVLVAYGYTF.

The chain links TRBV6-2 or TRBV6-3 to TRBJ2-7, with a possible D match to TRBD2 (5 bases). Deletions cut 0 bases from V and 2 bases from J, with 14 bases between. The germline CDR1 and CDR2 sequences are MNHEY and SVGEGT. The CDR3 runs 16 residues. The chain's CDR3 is CASSYSKNRLTYEQYF. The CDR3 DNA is TGTGCCAGCAGTTACTCGAAGAACAGACTAACCTACGAGCAGTACTTC.

CDR3 loop: CASSRSPYEQYF. In DNA, the CDR3 is TGCGCCAGCAGCCGGAGTCCCTACGAGCAGTACTTC. This chain links TRBV5-1 with TRBJ2-7; D not certain. Germline V CDR1 and CDR2: SGHRS, YFSETQ. The V end was cut by 4 bases, the J end by 2 bases, with 7 bases between. CDR3 size: 12 residues.

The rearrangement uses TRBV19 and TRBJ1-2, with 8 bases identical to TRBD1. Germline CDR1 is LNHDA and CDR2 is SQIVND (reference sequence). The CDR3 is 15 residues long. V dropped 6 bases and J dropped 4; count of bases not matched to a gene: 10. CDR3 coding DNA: TGTGCCAGTAGCGAACAGGGGGACTACTCCTATGGCTACACCTTC. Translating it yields CASSEQGDYSYGYTF.

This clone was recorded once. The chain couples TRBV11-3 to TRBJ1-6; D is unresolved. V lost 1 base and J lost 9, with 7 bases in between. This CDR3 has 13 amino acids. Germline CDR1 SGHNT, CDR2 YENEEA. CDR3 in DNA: TGTGCCAGCAGCTTAGCACCTAGTTCACCCCTCCACTTT. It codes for CASSLAPSSPLHF.

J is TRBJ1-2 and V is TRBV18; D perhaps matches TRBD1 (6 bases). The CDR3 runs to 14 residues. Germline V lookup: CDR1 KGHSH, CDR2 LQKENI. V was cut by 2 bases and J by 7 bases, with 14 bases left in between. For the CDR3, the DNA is TGTGCCAGCTCACCAGATCCAGGGGAGGGTGGCTACACCTTC. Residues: CASSPDPGEGGYTF.

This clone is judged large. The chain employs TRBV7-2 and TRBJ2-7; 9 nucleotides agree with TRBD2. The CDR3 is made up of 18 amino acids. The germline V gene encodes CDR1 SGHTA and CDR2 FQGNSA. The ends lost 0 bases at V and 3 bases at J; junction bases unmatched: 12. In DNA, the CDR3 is TGTGCCAGCAGCTTAGCGAGGTCCAGCGGGGGGACCTTCTACGAGCAGTACTTC. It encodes CASSLARSSGGTFYEQYF.

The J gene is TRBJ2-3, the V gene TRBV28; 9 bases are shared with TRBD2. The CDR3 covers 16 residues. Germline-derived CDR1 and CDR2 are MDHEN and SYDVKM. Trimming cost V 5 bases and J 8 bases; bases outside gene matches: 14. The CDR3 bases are TGTGCCAGCAGTCCTGACCCGGCGGGGGGGCCCGGTACGCAGTATTTT. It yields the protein CASSPDPAGGPGTQYF.

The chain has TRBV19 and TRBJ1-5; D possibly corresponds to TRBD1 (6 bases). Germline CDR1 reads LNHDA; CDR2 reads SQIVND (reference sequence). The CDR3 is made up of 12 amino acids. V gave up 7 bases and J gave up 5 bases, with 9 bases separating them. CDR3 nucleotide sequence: TGTGCCAGTAAGGGGGGGGATCAGCCCCAGCATTTT. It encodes CASKGGDQPQHF.

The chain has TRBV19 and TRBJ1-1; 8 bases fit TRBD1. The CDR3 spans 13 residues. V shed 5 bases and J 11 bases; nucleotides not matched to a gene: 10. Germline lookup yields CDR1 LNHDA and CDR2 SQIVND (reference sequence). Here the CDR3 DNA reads TGTGCCAGTAGTCCCACGCTCGACAGGGGTGCTTTCTTT. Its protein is CASSPTLDRGAFF.

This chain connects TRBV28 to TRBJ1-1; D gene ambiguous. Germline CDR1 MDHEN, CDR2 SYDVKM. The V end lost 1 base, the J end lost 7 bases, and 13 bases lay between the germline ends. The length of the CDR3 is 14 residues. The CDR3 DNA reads TGTGCCAGCAGTTTATCCTCGTTACAGATTGAAGCTTTCTTT. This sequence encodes CASSLSSLQIEAFF. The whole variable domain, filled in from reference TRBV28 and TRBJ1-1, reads DVKVTQSSRYLVKRTGEKVFLECVQDMDHENMFWYRQDPGLGLRLIYFSYDVKMKEKGDIPEGYSVSREKKERFSLILESASTNQTSMYLCASSLSSLQIEAFFGQGTRLTVV.

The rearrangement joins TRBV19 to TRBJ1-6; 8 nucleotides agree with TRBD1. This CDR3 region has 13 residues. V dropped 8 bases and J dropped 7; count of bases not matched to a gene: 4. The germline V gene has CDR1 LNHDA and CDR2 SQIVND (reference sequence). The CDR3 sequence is CASGTGGNSPLHF. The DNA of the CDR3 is TGTGCCAGTGGAACAGGGGGGAATTCACCCCTCCACTTT.

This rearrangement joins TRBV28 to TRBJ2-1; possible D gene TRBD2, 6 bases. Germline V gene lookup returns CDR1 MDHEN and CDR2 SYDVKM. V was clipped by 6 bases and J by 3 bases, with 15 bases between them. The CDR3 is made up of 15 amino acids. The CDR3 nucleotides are TGTGCCAGCAGACCGGGGGAAAGAGTCTACAATGAGCAGTTCTTC. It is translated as CASRPGERVYNEQFF.

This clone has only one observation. The CDR3 reads CASSHGRTGGMYEQYF. In DNA, the CDR3 is TGCGCCAGCAGTCACGGCCGGACAGGGGGCATGTACGAGCAGTACTTC. The chain has TRBV5-1 and TRBJ2-7; 11 bases align to TRBD1. The CDR3 is made up of 16 amino acids. CDR1 and CDR2 from the germline V gene are SGHRS and YFSETQ. V trimming: 5 bases; J trimming: 4 bases; junction bases outside the gene matches: 11.

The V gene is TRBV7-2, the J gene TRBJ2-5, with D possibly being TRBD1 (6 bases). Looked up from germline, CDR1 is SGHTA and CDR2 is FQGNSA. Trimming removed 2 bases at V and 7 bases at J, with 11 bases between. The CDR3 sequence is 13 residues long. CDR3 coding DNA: TGTGCCAGCAGCTTAAACAGGGTGGGGACCCAGTACTTC. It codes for CASSLNRVGTQYF.

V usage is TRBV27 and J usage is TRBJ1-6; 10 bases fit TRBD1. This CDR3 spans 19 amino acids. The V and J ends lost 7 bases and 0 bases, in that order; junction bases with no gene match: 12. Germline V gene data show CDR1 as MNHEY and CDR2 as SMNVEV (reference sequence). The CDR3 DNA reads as TGTGCCAGCATTCTCCCGGGACAGGGGTCAAGCTCCTATAATTCACCCCTCCACTTT. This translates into CASILPGQGSSSYNSPLHF.

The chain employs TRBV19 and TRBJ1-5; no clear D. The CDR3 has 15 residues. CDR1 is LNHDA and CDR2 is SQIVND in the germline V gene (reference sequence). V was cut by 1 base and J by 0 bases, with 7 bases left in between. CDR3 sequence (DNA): TGTGCCAGTAGTATAGGCGAGCATAGCAATCAGCCCCAGCATTTT. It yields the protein CASSIGEHSNQPQHF.